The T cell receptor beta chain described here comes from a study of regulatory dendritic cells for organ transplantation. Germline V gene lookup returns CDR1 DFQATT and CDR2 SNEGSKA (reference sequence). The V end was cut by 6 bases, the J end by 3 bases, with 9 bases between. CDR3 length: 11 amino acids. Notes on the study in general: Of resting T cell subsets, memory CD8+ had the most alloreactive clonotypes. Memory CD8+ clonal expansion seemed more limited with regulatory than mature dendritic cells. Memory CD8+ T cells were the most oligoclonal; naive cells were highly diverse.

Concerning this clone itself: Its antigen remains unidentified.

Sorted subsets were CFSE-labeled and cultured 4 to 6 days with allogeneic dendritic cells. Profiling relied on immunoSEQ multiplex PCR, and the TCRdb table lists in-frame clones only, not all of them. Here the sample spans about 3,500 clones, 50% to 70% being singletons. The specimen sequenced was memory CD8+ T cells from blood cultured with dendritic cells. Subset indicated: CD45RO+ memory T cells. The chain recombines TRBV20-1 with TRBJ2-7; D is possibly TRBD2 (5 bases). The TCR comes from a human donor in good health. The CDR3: CSARDGYEQYF. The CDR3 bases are TGCAGTGCCCGGGATGGCTACGAGCAGTACTTC.